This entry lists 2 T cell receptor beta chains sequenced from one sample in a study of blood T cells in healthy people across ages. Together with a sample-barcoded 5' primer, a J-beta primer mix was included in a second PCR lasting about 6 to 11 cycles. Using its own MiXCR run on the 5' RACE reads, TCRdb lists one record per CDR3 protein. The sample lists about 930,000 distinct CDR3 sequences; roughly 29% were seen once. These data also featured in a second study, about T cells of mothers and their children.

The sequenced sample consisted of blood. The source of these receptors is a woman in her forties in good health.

The CDR3 region is CASSLVWGSYEQYF. In DNA, the CDR3 is TGTGCCAGCAGCTTAGTGTGGGGGTCCTACGAGCAGTACTTC. This chain uses TRBV7-2 with TRBJ2-7; the D call may be TRBD1 or TRBD2 (5 bases each). The ends were cut back, 1 base at V and 1 base at J, with 8 bases in the middle. There are 14 residues in the CDR3. Germline V gives CDR1 SGHTA, CDR2 FQGNSA.

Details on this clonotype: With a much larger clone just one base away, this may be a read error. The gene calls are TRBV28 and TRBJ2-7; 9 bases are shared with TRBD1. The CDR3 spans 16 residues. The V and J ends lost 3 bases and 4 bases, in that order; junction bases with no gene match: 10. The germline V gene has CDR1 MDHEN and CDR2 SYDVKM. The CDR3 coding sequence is TGTGCCAGCAGTTTGCCGGGACAGGGTCACGATTACGAGCAGTACTTC. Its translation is CASSLPGQGHDYEQYF.